The clone carrying this T cell receptor (beta chain) was observed once. What it recognizes is unknown. The V gene's germline CDR1 is MNHEY and CDR2 SMNVEV (reference sequence). The V end was cut by 6 bases, the J end by 12 bases, with 23 bases between. The CDR3 extends over 14 amino acids. This entry belongs to a study of siplizumab effects on memory and regulatory T cells. Some clones are missing from TCRdb's copy, which holds only in-frame ones; the method was immunoSEQ multiplex PCR. The repertoire holds tens of thousands of clones, with 80% to 90% as singletons. Study-level findings and limits: Proliferating CD4+ or CD8+ clones, roughly 80-97% of them, lacked an assignable naive or memory phenotype. Under siplizumab, an average roughly 63% of mappable alloreactive CD4+ clones were Treg-derived, compared with 25% to 30% in controls.

The genes are TRBV27 and TRBJ1-1, with D perhaps TRBD1 (5 bases). The sample comprised Tregs sorted from blood. The TCR sequence derives from a human donor in good health. In nucleotides, the CDR3 is TGTGCCAGCAGACGATTACGGGACGGTGGTGCAACTTTCTTT. Amino acid sequence: CASRRLRDGGATFF.